This is a list of T cell receptor beta chains from one sample in a study of human T cells and chemical hapten exposure. TCRdb re-analysed the RACE reads in MiXCR, keeping a single row per CDR3 protein. The repertoire consists of approximately 69,000 distinct CDR3 sequences, with around a tenth occurring once and the leading ten covering 6.5% to 8.5%. The sample was whole blood, taken in connection with sensitization to the hapten diphenylcyclopropenone (DPC). These receptor sequences come from a woman in her fifties or sixties with alopecia areata. Some clones in this sample may be carry-over from other donors' samples. Both conserved end residues are part of each CDR3. The D gene is left open where the match is weak. A row's size may be missing; if present it is once, few, many or a size class.

CASSAGRTYEQYF,TGTGCCAGCAGCGCCGGACGGACCTACGAGCAGTACTTC,many,.,TRBJ2-7,TRBV7-9
CASSSGEETQYF,TGCGCCAGCAGCTCGGGCGAAGAGACCCAGTACTTC,many,.,TRBJ2-5,TRBV5-1
CASSQAGQGDYGYTF,TGTGCCAGCAGCCAAGCGGGACAGGGGGACTATGGCTACACCTTC,many,TRBD1,TRBJ1-2,TRBV4-2
CSAAGEGTDTQYF,TGCAGTGCGGCAGGGGAAGGTACAGATACGCAGTATTTT,many,.,TRBJ2-3,TRBV20-1
CAIGGASTEAFF,TGTGCCATCGGGGGGGCGTCCACTGAAGCTTTCTTT,.,.,TRBJ1-1,TRBV10-3
CASRGQGTDTQYF,TGTGCCAGCAGGGGACAGGGTACAGATACGCAGTATTTT,many,TRBD1,TRBJ2-3,TRBV2
CASSGGAPYEQYF,TGTGCCAGCAGTGGGGGGGCCCCCTACGAGCAGTACTTC,.,.,TRBJ2-7,TRBV28
CASSLLGVTEAFF,TGTGCCAGCAGCTTATTAGGGGTTACTGAAGCTTTCTTT,once,.,TRBJ1-1,TRBV11-2
CASSQLAAATDTQYF,TGTGCCAGCAGCCAGCTAGCAGCCGCCACAGATACGCAGTATTTT,many,.,TRBJ2-3,TRBV14
CASSRGTSGSASYEQYF,TGTGCCAGCAGCCGCGGGACTAGCGGGAGCGCCTCCTACGAGCAGTACTTC,many,TRBD2,TRBJ2-7,TRBV11-1
CASSSQGRVAVREKLFF,TGTGCCAGCAGCTCCCAGGGGAGGGTCGCGGTGAGAGAAAAACTGTTTTTT,.,.,TRBJ1-4,TRBV6-5
CASSSQGTTGNTIYF,TGTGCCAGCAGCTCACAGGGAACAACTGGAAACACCATATATTTT,many,.,TRBJ1-3,TRBV7-9
CSVGTGTHEQYF,TGCAGCGTAGGAACCGGGACCCACGAGCAGTACTTC,many,.,TRBJ2-7,TRBV29-1
CASSLGTGDQPQHF,TGTGCCAGCAGTTTGGGGACAGGGGATCAGCCCCAGCATTTT,many,TRBD1,TRBJ1-5,TRBV12-3/TRBV12-4